This record covers a single T cell receptor beta chain. What it recognizes is unknown. Clones were sequenced by immunoSEQ multiplex PCR, and TCRdb holds only the in-frame ones, with some missing. Of 90,000 to 150,000 clones listed, around nine tenths are singletons. The record originates from a study of T cell responses to AZD1222 COVID-19 vaccine. At the level of the study: Second-dose schedules of about 4 or about 12 weeks were combined. Study-wide results and caveats: Without day 14 samples, only post-peak T cell repertoires were studied. Recipients of two AZD1222 doses showed rising Spike-specific TCR breadth and depth.

The CDR3 has 13 residues. Germline CDR1 and CDR2: GTSNPN and SVGIG (reference sequence). Trimming pared 3 bases from V and 5 bases from J, leaving 13 bases between. The starting material was peripheral blood, obtained on day 0 of AZD1222 vaccination. The chain recombines TRBV30 with TRBJ1-1; D might be TRBD1 (5 bases). This clonotype originated in an adult in good health. Here the CDR3 DNA reads TGTGCCTGGAGAGTAGGGCGGGGGACTGAAGCTTTCTTT. Translation: CAWRVGRGTEAFF.